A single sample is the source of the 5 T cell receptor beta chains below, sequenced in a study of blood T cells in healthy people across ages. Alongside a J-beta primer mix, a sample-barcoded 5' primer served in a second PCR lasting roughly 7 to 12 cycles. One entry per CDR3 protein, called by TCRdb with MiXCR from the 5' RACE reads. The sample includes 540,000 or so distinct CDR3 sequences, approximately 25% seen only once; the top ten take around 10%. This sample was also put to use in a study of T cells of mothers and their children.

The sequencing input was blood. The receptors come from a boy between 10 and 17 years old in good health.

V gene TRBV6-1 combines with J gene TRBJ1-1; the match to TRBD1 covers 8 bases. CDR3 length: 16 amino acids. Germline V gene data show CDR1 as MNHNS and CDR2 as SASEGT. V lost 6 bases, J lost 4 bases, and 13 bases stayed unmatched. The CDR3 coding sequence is TGTGCCAGCAGGTGGCAGGGGGACAGGTCGGGCACTGAAGCTTTCTTT. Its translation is CASRWQGDRSGTEAFF.

In DNA form, the CDR3 reads TGTGCCAGCAGCCTCGGACTAGCTAGGAATGAGCAGTTCTTC. Its protein product is CASSLGLARNEQFF. This chain connects TRBV7-9 to TRBJ2-1; 8 nucleotides match TRBD2. The V gene end was trimmed by 5 bases and the J gene end by 7 bases; junction bases not matched to a gene: 7. Looked up from germline, CDR1 is SEHNR and CDR2 is FQNEAQ (reference sequence). CDR3 length: 14 amino acids. Full variable domain (rest looked up from reference TRBV7-9 and TRBJ2-1): DTGVSQNPRHKITKRGQNVTFRCDPISEHNRLYWYRQTLGQGPEFLTYFQNEAQLEKSRLLSDRFSAERPKGSFSTLEIQRTEQGDSAMYLCASSLGLARNEQFFGPGTRLTVL.

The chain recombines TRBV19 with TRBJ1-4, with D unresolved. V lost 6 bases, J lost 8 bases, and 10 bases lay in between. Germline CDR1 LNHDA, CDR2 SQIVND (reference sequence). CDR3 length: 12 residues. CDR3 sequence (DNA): TGTGCCAGTAGCGGCCCGGTCGAAAAACTGTTTTTT. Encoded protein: CASSGPVEKLFF. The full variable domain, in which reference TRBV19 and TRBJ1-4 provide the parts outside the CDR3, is DGGITQSPKYLFRKEGQNVTLSCEQNLNHDAMYWYRQDPGQGLRLIYYSQIVNDFQKGDIAEGYSVSREKKESFPLTVTSAQKNPTAFYLCASSGPVEKLFFGSGTQLSVL.

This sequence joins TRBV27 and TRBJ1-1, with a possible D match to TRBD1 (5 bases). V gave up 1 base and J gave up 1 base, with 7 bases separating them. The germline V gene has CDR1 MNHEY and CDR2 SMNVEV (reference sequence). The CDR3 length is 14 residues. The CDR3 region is CASSLWGTNTEAFF. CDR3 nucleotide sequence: TGTGCCAGCAGTTTATGGGGGACGAACACTGAAGCTTTCTTT.

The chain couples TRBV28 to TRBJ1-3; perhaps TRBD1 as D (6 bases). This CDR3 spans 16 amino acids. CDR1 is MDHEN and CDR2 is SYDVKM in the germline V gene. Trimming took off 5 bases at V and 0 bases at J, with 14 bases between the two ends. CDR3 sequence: CASSPPDRSSGNTIYF. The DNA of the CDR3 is TGTGCCAGCAGTCCTCCGGACAGATCCTCTGGAAACACCATATATTTT.